These 30 T cell receptor beta chains were sequenced from one sample in a study of blood T cell repertoires in COVID-19. Some clones are missing from TCRdb's copy, which holds only in-frame ones; the method was immunoSEQ multiplex PCR. The sample carries 40,000 to 65,000 clones, approximately 84% recorded once. Sequences were obtained from peripheral blood. The receptor source for this set is a human donor in a cohort sampled during active COVID-19.

This clone was detected a few times. This chain uses TRBV2 with TRBJ2-5, with TRBD2 matching over 10 bases. From germline, CDR1 is SNHLY and CDR2 FYNNEI. This CDR3 has 16 residues. The V and J ends lost 0 bases and 0 bases, in that order; junction bases with no gene match: 1. CDR3 in amino acids: CASSEALAGDQETQYF. The DNA of the CDR3 is TGTGCCAGCAGTGAAGCTCTAGCGGGGGACCAAGAGACCCAGTACTTC. Looking up the rest from reference TRBV2 and TRBJ2-5 gives the full variable domain: EPEVTQTPSHQVTQMGQEVILRCVPISNHLYFYWYRQILGQKVEFLVSFYNNEISEKSEIFDDQFSVERPDGSNFTLKIRSTKLEDSAMYFCASSEALAGDQETQYFGPGTRLLVL.

The genes are TRBV11-2 and TRBJ2-7; D not certain. Germline-derived CDR1 and CDR2 are SGHAT and FQNNGV. V lost 5 bases, J lost 2 bases, and 4 bases lay in between. This CDR3 comprises 11 residues. The CDR3 protein is CASSPAYEQYF. Here the CDR3 DNA reads TGTGCCAGCAGCCCCGCCTACGAGCAGTACTTC.

The V gene is TRBV7-2, the J gene TRBJ2-1, with D possibly TRBD1 on 7 matching bases. The V gene lost 2 bases and the J gene lost 7 bases, with 15 bases spanning the gap. Germline CDR1 SGHTA, CDR2 FQGNSA. CDR3 size: 15 residues. The CDR3 reads CASSLYQGGTNEQFF. For the CDR3, the DNA is TGTGCCAGCAGCTTATACCAGGGGGGTACGAATGAGCAGTTCTTC.

The CDR3 protein is CASSQGIGTGRGTQYF. The CDR3 DNA is TGCGCCAGCAGCCAAGGCATCGGGACAGGGCGGGGGACCCAGTACTTC. The chain links TRBV4-3 to TRBJ2-5; TRBD1 matches at 9 bases. V dropped 1 base and J dropped 7; count of bases not matched to a gene: 10. CDR3 length: 16 amino acids. The germline CDR1 and CDR2 sequences are LGHNA and YSLEER.

The chain employs TRBV6-5 and TRBJ2-5; D gene ambiguous. V lost 8 bases and J lost 9, with 22 bases in between. CDR3 length: 14 residues. Germline V lookup: CDR1 MNHEY, CDR2 SVGAGI. The CDR3 DNA reads as TGTGCCAGCGACGCGAGTCCGGGTATGTCGGCCCAGTACTTC. Translating it yields CASDASPGMSAQYF.

The chain joins TRBV10-3 to TRBJ2-3; 8 nucleotides match TRBD2. V shed 5 bases and J 2 bases; nucleotides not matched to a gene: 6. The CDR3 length is 15 residues. Germline values: CDR1 ENHRY, CDR2 SYGVKD. Here the CDR3 DNA reads TGTGCCATCAGTCATAGCGGGAATCCCACAGATACGCAGTATTTT. Protein product: CAISHSGNPTDTQYF.

The table lists this clone with a few counts. The chain uses TRBV5-8 and TRBJ2-7; D is uncertain. Germline values: CDR1 SGHTS, CDR2 YDEGEE. Between the trimmed V and J ends, which lost 0 bases and 11 bases, there was a span of 9 bases. The CDR3 loop spans 11 amino acids. As DNA, the CDR3 is TGTGCCAGCAGCTTGGGGTGGAGTAAGTACTTC. It translates to CASSLGWSKYF.

The chain combines TRBV19 with TRBJ1-2; 9 bases are a match to TRBD1. Per the germline V gene, CDR1 is LNHDA and CDR2 is SQIVND (reference sequence). The CDR3 is made up of 11 amino acids. Trimming at V came to 4 bases and at J to 11 bases, leaving 2 bases not matched to a gene. CDR3 sequence: CASSTGTGYTF. The CDR3 nucleotides read TGTGCCAGTAGTACAGGGACAGGGTACACCTTC.

CDR3 DNA sequence: TGTGCCAGCATAGGGACAGGGGGCATCAACTATGGCTACACCTTC. It encodes CASIGTGGINYGYTF. The chain combines TRBV28 with TRBJ1-2; TRBD1 aligns across 12 bases. The J segment lost 2 bases and the V segment lost 7 bases, leaving 5 bases of the junction unmatched. The V gene's germline CDR1 is MDHEN and CDR2 SYDVKM. The CDR3 spans 15 residues.

The rearrangement joins TRBV7-2 to TRBJ2-1, with D perhaps matching TRBD2 (6 bases). Trimming stripped 1 base from V and 3 bases from J, with 10 bases between. The CDR3 loop spans 15 amino acids. CDR1 is SGHTA, CDR2 FQGNSA, per germline. The CDR3 spells CASSLEGLYYNEQFF. For the CDR3, the DNA is TGTGCCAGCAGCTTAGAAGGACTATACTACAATGAGCAGTTCTTC.

V and J are TRBV30 and TRBJ2-7; 7 positions match TRBD1. Germline trimming cut 2 bases from V and 1 base from J; bases unmatched to any gene: 5. Per germline, CDR1 GTSNPN and CDR2 SVGIG (reference sequence). CDR3 length: 14 residues. The CDR3 bases are TGTGCCTGGAGTTTCGCGGACAGGTCCTACGAGCAGTACTTC. It is translated as CAWSFADRSYEQYF. Together with reference TRBV30 and TRBJ2-7, the CDR3 gives the full variable domain: SQTIHQWPATLVQPVGSPLSLECTVEGTSNPNLYWYRQAAGRGLQLLFYSVGIGQISSEVPQNLSASRPQDRQFILSSKKLLLSDSGFYLCAWSFADRSYEQYFGPGTRLTVT.

CDR3 sequence reads: CASSYSTEAFF. In DNA, the CDR3 is TGTGCCAGCAGTTATTCCACTGAAGCTTTCTTT. The chain carries TRBV2 and TRBJ1-1; D is unresolved. Germline lookup yields CDR1 SNHLY and CDR2 FYNNEI. The CDR3 is made up of 11 amino acids. V was trimmed by 5 bases and J by 4 bases, leaving 5 bases between them.

This clone has just one count. This sequence joins TRBV19 and TRBJ2-7; TRBD1 matches 9 bases. CDR3 length: 15 amino acids. Unmatched junction bases numbered 7, after V lost 4 bases and J lost 3 bases. Germline CDR1 LNHDA, CDR2 SQIVND (reference sequence). The CDR3 loop reads CASSSQLGQGYEQYF. CDR3 nucleotide sequence: TGTGCCAGTAGTAGCCAATTGGGACAGGGCTACGAGCAGTACTTC.

CDR3 in amino acids: CASSRLTRMETQYF. DNA of the CDR3: TGTGCCAGCAGCAGACTTACTAGGATGGAGACCCAGTACTTC. This chain joins TRBV7-7 and TRBJ2-5, with D maybe TRBD2 (5 bases). Trimming pared 5 bases from V and 5 bases from J, leaving 15 bases between. This CDR3 has 14 residues. Germline CDR1 reads SSHAT; CDR2 reads FNYEAQ (reference sequence). The full variable domain, with the rest looked up from reference TRBV7-7 and TRBJ2-5, is GAGVSQSPRYKVTKRGQDVTLRCDPISSHATLYWYQQALGQGPEFLTYFNYEAQPDKSGLPSDRFSAERPEGSISTLTIQRTEQRDSAMYRCASSRLTRMETQYFGPGTRLLVL.

This clone came up a few times. The chain is built from TRBV6-6 and TRBJ2-7; no definite D call. The CDR3 is made up of 11 amino acids. CDR1 and CDR2 from the germline V gene are MNHNY and SVGAGI (reference sequence). The ends were cut back, 4 bases at V and 9 bases at J, with 10 bases in the middle. In nucleotides, the CDR3 is TGTGCCAGCAGTTCACAGATGGGGCAGTACTTC. Translating gives CASSSQMGQYF.

This rearrangement joins TRBV6-4 to TRBJ2-1; TRBD2 might be the D (5 bases). The V gene lost 0 bases and the J gene lost 4 bases, with 13 bases spanning the gap. Germline lookup yields CDR1 MRHNA and CDR2 SNTAGT. This CDR3 is built from 16 residues. The CDR3 loop reads CASSDSLRGSYNEQFF. The CDR3 DNA is TGTGCCAGCAGTGACTCATTACGGGGTTCGTACAATGAGCAGTTCTTC.

This chain connects TRBV27 to TRBJ2-5; possible D gene TRBD2, 6 bases. The CDR3 is 15 residues long. V was trimmed by 4 bases and J by 1 base, leaving 13 bases between them. From germline, CDR1 is MNHEY and CDR2 SMNVEV (reference sequence). The CDR3 region is CASSWTSSAQETQYF. The CDR3, as DNA: TGTGCCAGCAGTTGGACATCTAGCGCCCAAGAGACCCAGTACTTC.

The chain combines TRBV4-1 with TRBJ2-3; maybe TRBD1 (5 bases). V was cut by 4 bases and J by 0 bases, with 14 bases left in between. There are 16 residues in the CDR3. Germline loops: CDR1 MGHRA, CDR2 YSYEKL. Here the CDR3 DNA reads TGCGCCAGCAGCCCGACAGACCTCGCTAGCACAGATACGCAGTATTTT. Protein: CASSPTDLASTDTQYF.

The rearrangement joins TRBV18 to TRBJ2-1, with D hard to call. Trimming stripped 2 bases from V and 0 bases from J, with 8 bases between. The CDR3 is 15 amino acids. Germline V gene sequence: CDR1 KGHSH, CDR2 LQKENI. The CDR3, as DNA: TGTGCCAGCTCACCAGATCAGGTCTCCTACAATGAGCAGTTCTTC. Its protein is CASSPDQVSYNEQFF.

The J gene is TRBJ1-4, the V gene TRBV4-2; TRBD1 aligns across 8 bases. The CDR3 totals 17 residues. CDR1 LGHNA and CDR2 YNFKEQ come from the germline V gene. V lost 0 bases and J lost 8; bases outside the gene matches: 11. The CDR3, as DNA: TGTGCCAGCAGCCAAGATGCCGGGCAGGGGGCGGGGGAAAAACTGTTTTTT. Protein product: CASSQDAGQGAGEKLFF.

In DNA, the CDR3 is TGTGCCAGCAGCTCGACAGACACCGGGGAGCTGTTTTTT. Translation gives CASSSTDTGELFF. The chain links TRBV7-2 to TRBJ2-2, with D tentatively TRBD1 (5 bases). The V end lost 4 bases, the J end lost 3 bases, and 6 bases lay between the germline ends. This CDR3 comprises 13 residues. The germline V gene encodes CDR1 SGHTA and CDR2 FQGNSA.

This clone has only a few counts. This rearrangement joins TRBV2 to TRBJ1-2; the D gene is possibly TRBD1 (6 bases). Trimming left V 8 bases short and J 6 bases short, with 22 bases between. The CDR3 has 15 residues. The V gene's germline CDR1 is SNHLY and CDR2 FYNNEI. Here the CDR3 reads CASSPGQGRRNGYTF. CDR3 nucleotide sequence: TGTGCCAGCTCTCCTGGCCAGGGGAGACGGAATGGCTACACCTTC.

The gene calls are TRBV5-5 and TRBJ2-2, with TRBD2 as a possible D gene (7 bases). From germline, CDR1 is SGHKS and CDR2 YYEKEE (reference sequence). Trimming shortened V by 5 bases and J by 4 bases, and 15 bases separated the two germline ends. The length of the CDR3 is 15 residues. CDR3 DNA: TGTGCCAGCAGACTAGGGAGGGGGATCACCGGGGAGCTGTTTTTT. This translates into CASRLGRGITGELFF.

This rearrangement joins TRBV18 to TRBJ1-1, with TRBD1 as a possible D gene (5 bases). There are 15 residues in the CDR3. Germline CDR1 KGHSH, CDR2 LQKENI. The V gene lost 3 bases and the J gene lost 4 bases, with 15 bases spanning the gap. The CDR3 sequence: CASSPLGGGGTEAFF. CDR3 DNA: TGTGCCAGCTCACCCCTCGGCGGGGGTGGCACTGAAGCTTTCTTT.

The chain is built from TRBV7-9 and TRBJ2-3; 7 nucleotides match TRBD2. Trimming took 1 base from V and 4 from J; bases not matched to a gene: 2. The V gene's germline CDR1 is SEHNR and CDR2 FQNEAQ (reference sequence). The CDR3 is 14 residues long. CDR3 coding DNA: TGTGCCAGCAGCTTAGGGGGGGGATCAGATACGCAGTATTTT. It codes for CASSLGGGSDTQYF.

This chain links TRBV3-1 (or the pseudogene TRBV3-2) with TRBJ2-1; 8 nucleotides match TRBD2. CDR1 and CDR2 (germline): LGHDT, YNNKEL (reference sequence). This CDR3 has 15 residues. Trimming took 4 bases from V and 5 from J; bases not matched to a gene: 7. The CDR3 DNA follows: TGTGCCAGCAGCCCCCGGGCTAGCGGGCACAATGAGCAGTTCTTC. It yields the protein CASSPRASGHNEQFF.

The chain carries TRBV29-1 and TRBJ2-7; D is perhaps TRBD1 (6 bases). This CDR3 is 16 amino acids long. V was shortened by 4 bases and J by 3 bases, with 22 bases between the two germline ends. Germline assignment: CDR1 SQVTM and CDR2 ANQGSEA. CDR3 amino acids: CSVGGLEGEGVYEQYF. CDR3 nucleotides: TGCAGCGTTGGGGGGCTCGAGGGGGAAGGGGTCTACGAGCAGTACTTC.

The chain employs TRBV6-2 or TRBV6-3 and TRBJ2-1, with 9 nucleotides matching TRBD2. Germline-derived CDR1 and CDR2 are MNHEY and SVGEGT. This CDR3 has 17 amino acids. After removal of 2 bases from V and 6 bases from J, the junction contained 11 bases not matched to a gene. CDR3 region: CASSYKGGGAFINEQFF. The CDR3 nucleotides read TGTGCCAGCAGTTACAAGGGCGGGGGGGCCTTCATCAATGAGCAGTTCTTC.

This chain links TRBV5-1 with TRBJ2-7, with D perhaps matching TRBD1 (6 bases). Trimming cost V 3 bases and J 0 bases, with 13 bases left between them. The CDR3 is made up of 15 amino acids. Germline V gives CDR1 SGHRS, CDR2 YFSETQ. CDR3 nucleotide sequence: TGCGCCAGCAGCTCGAGGACAGCCTTCTCCTACGAGCAGTACTTC. Protein product: CASSSRTAFSYEQYF.

This clone occurred a few times. The CDR3 DNA reads TGCGCCAGCAGCTTGGGGGGACAGGGGACCACTGAAGCTTTCTTT. Translation gives CASSLGGQGTTEAFF. The chain combines TRBV5-1 with TRBJ1-1; the match to TRBD1 covers 10 bases. CDR1 SGHRS and CDR2 YFSETQ come from the germline V gene. The CDR3 spans 15 residues. J lost 4 bases, V lost 0 bases, and 3 bases had no gene match.